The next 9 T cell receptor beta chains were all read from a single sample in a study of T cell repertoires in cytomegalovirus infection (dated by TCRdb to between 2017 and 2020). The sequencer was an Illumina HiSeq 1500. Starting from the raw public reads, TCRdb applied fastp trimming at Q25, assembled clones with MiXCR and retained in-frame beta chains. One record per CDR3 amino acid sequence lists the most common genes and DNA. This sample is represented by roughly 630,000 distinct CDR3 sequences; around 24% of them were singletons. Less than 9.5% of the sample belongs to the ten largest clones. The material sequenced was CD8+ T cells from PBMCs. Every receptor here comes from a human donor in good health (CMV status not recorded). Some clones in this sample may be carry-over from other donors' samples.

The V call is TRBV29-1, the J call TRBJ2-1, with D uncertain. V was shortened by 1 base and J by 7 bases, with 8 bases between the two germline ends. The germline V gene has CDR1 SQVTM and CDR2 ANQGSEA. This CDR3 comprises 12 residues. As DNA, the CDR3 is TGCAGCGTTGAAGCCCAGGAGAATGAGCAGTTCTTC. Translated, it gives CSVEAQENEQFF.

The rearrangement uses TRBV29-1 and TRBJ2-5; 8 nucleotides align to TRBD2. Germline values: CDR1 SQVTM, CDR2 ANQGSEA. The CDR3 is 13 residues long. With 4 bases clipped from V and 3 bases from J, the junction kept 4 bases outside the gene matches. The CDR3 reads CSVVELAEETQYF. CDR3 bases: TGCAGCGTTGTAGAACTAGCGGAAGAGACCCAGTACTTC.

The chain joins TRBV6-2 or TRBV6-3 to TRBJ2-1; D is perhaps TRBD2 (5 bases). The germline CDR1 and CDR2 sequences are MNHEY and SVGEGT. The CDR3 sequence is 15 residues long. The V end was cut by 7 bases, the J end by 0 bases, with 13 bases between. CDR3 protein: CASIPGSSSYNEQFF. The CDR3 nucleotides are TGTGCCAGCATCCCGGGGTCTAGCTCCTACAATGAGCAGTTCTTC.

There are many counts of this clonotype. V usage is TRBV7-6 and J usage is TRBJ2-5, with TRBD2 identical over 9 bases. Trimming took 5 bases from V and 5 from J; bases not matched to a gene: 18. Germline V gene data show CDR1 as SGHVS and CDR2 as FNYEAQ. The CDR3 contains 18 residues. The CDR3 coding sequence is TGTGCCAGCAGCGGGCTAGCGGGGCCCGCAGGGGCCTGGGAGACCCAGTACTTC. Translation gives CASSGLAGPAGAWETQYF. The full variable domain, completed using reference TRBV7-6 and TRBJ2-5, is GAGVSQSPRYKVTKRGQDVALRCDPISGHVSLYWYRQALGQGPEFLTYFNYEAQQDKSGLPNDRFSAERPEGSISTLTIQRTEQRDSAMYRCASSGLAGPAGAWETQYFGPGTRLLVL.

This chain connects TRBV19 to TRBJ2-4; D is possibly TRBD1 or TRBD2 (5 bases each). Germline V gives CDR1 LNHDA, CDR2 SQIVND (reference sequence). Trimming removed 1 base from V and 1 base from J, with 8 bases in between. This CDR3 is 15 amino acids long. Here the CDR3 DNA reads TGTGCCAGTAGTATAGGAGGGGATGCCAAAAACATTCAGTACTTC. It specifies CASSIGGDAKNIQYF.

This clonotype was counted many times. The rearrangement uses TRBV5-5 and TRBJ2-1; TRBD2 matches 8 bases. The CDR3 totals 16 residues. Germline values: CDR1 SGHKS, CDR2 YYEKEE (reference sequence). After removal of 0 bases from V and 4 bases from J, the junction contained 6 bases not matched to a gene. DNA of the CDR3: TGTGCCAGCAGCTTGGCCGACGGGGGGGCTTACAATGAGCAGTTCTTC. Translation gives CASSLADGGAYNEQFF. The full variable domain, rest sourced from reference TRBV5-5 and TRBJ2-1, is DAGVTQSPTHLIKTRGQQVTLRCSPISGHKSVSWYQQVLGQGPQFIFQYYEKEERGRGNFPDRFSARQFPNYSSELNVNALLLGDSALYLCASSLADGGAYNEQFFGPGTRLTVL.

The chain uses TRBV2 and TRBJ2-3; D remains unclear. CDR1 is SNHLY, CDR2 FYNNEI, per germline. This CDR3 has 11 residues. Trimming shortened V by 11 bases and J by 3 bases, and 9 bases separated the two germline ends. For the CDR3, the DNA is TGTGCCCCTCCGATTACAGATACGCAGTATTTT. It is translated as CAPPITDTQYF.

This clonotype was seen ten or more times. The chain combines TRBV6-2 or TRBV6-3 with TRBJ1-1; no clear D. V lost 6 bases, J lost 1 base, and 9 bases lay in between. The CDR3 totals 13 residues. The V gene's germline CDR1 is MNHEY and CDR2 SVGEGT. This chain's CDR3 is CASRPGPNTEAFF. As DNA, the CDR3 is TGTGCCAGCAGGCCAGGACCGAACACTGAAGCTTTCTTT.

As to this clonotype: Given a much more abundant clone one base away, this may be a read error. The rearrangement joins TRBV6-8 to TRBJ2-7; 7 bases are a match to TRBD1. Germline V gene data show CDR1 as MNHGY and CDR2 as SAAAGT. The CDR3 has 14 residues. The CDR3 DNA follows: TGTGCCAGCAGTGCCGTGGACAGGCTAATGGAGCAGCACGTC. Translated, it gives CASSAVDRLMEQHV.